These 8 T cell receptor beta chains were sequenced from one sample in a study of blood T cell repertoires in COVID-19. Using immunoSEQ multiplex PCR, the repertoire was profiled, and TCRdb retains in-frame clones only, with some absent. This table holds about 98,000 clones, over 70% found once. The sequencing sample was made of peripheral blood. The receptors shown here come from a woman older than 75 with acute or convalescent COVID-19.

This clone has just a few counts. V and J are TRBV7-8 and TRBJ1-1; 8 positions agree with TRBD1. V shed 3 bases and J 4 bases; nucleotides not matched to a gene: 4. This CDR3 is 14 amino acids long. In germline, CDR1 is SGHVS, CDR2 FQNEAQ. DNA of the CDR3: TGTGCCAGCAGCTTTGCAGGGGGCATCACTGAAGCTTTCTTT. Translation: CASSFAGGITEAFF.

The chain employs TRBV5-6 and TRBJ1-4; 12 bases are shared with TRBD1. The V gene's germline CDR1 is SGHDT and CDR2 YYEEEE. Losses at the gene ends were 4 bases for V and 8 bases for J; bases not matched to a gene: 6. CDR3 size: 15 residues. CDR3: CASSLGDRGHEKLFF. The CDR3 nucleotides read TGTGCCAGCAGCCTAGGGGACAGGGGGCACGAAAAACTGTTTTTT.

CDR3 residues: CASSGGTGGNQPQHF. CDR3 coding DNA: TGTGCCAGTAGTGGAGGGACAGGGGGGAATCAGCCCCAGCATTTT. This chain links TRBV19 with TRBJ1-5, with 11 bases lining up with TRBD1. This CDR3 comprises 15 residues. The germline V gene has CDR1 LNHDA and CDR2 SQIVND (reference sequence). The junction had 4 bases not matched to a gene; V was cut back by 5 bases and J by 4 bases.

The gene calls are TRBV11-3 and TRBJ2-2; the match to TRBD1 covers 9 bases. J lost 4 bases, V lost 1 base, and 10 bases had no gene match. CDR1 and CDR2 (germline): SGHNT, YENEEA. The CDR3 is 18 residues long. CDR3 amino acids: CASSLGPGQGRGTGELFF. The CDR3 nucleotides read TGTGCCAGCAGCTTAGGACCCGGACAGGGGCGGGGCACCGGGGAGCTGTTTTTT.

About this clone: This same CDR3 is encoded by further DNA sequences in the sample. This sequence joins TRBV27 and TRBJ1-2, with 8 bases matching TRBD1. The CDR3 spans 13 residues. Trimming at V came to 6 bases and at J to 4 bases, leaving 4 bases not matched to a gene. Germline V gene lookup returns CDR1 MNHEY and CDR2 SMNVEV (reference sequence). The CDR3 DNA follows: TGTGCCAGCAGCTCGACAGGGGCCTATGGCTACACCTTC. Translation gives CASSSTGAYGYTF.

The rearrangement joins TRBV7-9 to TRBJ2-3; 14 positions agree with TRBD2. The CDR3 runs 16 residues. V lost 6 bases and J lost 2; bases outside the gene matches: 4. In germline, CDR1 is SEHNR, CDR2 FQNEAQ (reference sequence). CDR3 residues: CASSRTSGGYTDTQYF. The CDR3 DNA sequence: TGTGCCAGCAGTCGGACTAGCGGGGGGTACACAGATACGCAGTATTTT.

V is TRBV3-1 (or the pseudogene TRBV3-2) and J is TRBJ2-5; D gene uncertain. This CDR3 has 15 residues. Trimming cost V 0 bases and J 5 bases, with 13 bases left between them. Germline assignment: CDR1 LGHDT and CDR2 YNNKEL (reference sequence). The CDR3 DNA follows: TGTGCCAGCAGCCAAGAGATGGGTTCGCGGGAGACCCAGTACTTC. Protein sequence: CASSQEMGSRETQYF.

This rearrangement joins TRBV3-1 (or the pseudogene TRBV3-2) to TRBJ1-3, with D uncertain. The ends were cut back, 0 bases at V and 0 bases at J, with 3 bases in the middle. Germline V gene sequence: CDR1 LGHDT, CDR2 YNNKEL (reference sequence). The CDR3 spans 14 residues. The CDR3 region is CASSQDLSGNTIYF. The CDR3 DNA reads as TGTGCCAGCAGCCAAGACCTCTCTGGAAACACCATATATTTT.